Below, 6 T cell receptor beta chains from the same sample are listed, as sequenced in a study of OX40 agonist ivuxolimab in advanced cancers. Generated by immunoSEQ multiplex PCR, the TCRdb table keeps only in-frame clones and is missing some. The repertoire has approximately 79,000 clones, 85% of them found once; the top ten carry less than 4%. The input for sequencing was CD4+ or CD8+ T cells sorted from blood, taken in a trial of the OX40 agonist ivuxolimab. All receptors derive from an adult with an advanced solid tumor such as melanoma, head and neck, liver or kidney cancer.

The CDR3 DNA reads TGTGCCAGCAGCTTGTCTCCGGCGGGGCAGGGGGCTAACACTGAAGCTTTCTTT. Protein: CASSLSPAGQGANTEAFF. The rearrangement joins TRBV5-5 to TRBJ1-1; 8 bases match TRBD1. The germline V gene encodes CDR1 SGHKS and CDR2 YYEKEE (reference sequence). This CDR3 is 18 amino acids long. V trimming: 1 base; J trimming: 2 bases; junction bases outside the gene matches: 13.

This chain uses TRBV6-1 with TRBJ2-7, with D hard to call. CDR3 length equals 14 residues. The V and J ends lost 8 bases and 3 bases respectively, with 17 bases between them. Germline V gene sequence: CDR1 MNHNS, CDR2 SASEGT. The CDR3: CASLPSYGNYEQYF. DNA of the CDR3: TGTGCCAGCCTGCCTTCTTATGGGAACTACGAGCAGTACTTC.

The rearrangement joins TRBV7-9 to TRBJ2-7, with a tentative D call TRBD1 (5 bases). The V gene lost 0 bases and the J gene lost 5 bases, with 11 bases spanning the gap. This CDR3 has 14 residues. Germline V lookup: CDR1 SEHNR, CDR2 FQNEAQ (reference sequence). CDR3 amino acids: CASSLASQQDEQYF. CDR3 coding DNA: TGTGCCAGCAGCTTAGCCTCACAACAGGACGAGCAGTACTTC.

The CDR3 nucleotides read TGTGCCAGCAGCCGGGACAGGTGGCAAGAGACCCAGTACTTC. Amino acids: CASSRDRWQETQYF. The chain joins TRBV2 to TRBJ2-5, with 8 bases that match TRBD1. This CDR3 contains 14 residues. Germline loops: CDR1 SNHLY, CDR2 FYNNEI. V shed 6 bases and J 2 bases; nucleotides not matched to a gene: 5. The full variable domain, in which reference TRBV2 and TRBJ2-5 provide the parts outside the CDR3, is EPEVTQTPSHQVTQMGQEVILRCVPISNHLYFYWYRQILGQKVEFLVSFYNNEISEKSEIFDDQFSVERPDGSNFTLKIRSTKLEDSAMYFCASSRDRWQETQYFGPGTRLLVL.

The chain joins TRBV30 to TRBJ1-5; TRBD1 aligns across 9 bases. Trimming at V came to 1 base and at J to 7 bases, leaving 2 bases not matched to a gene. The CDR3 is 13 amino acids. Germline V CDR1 and CDR2: GTSNPN, SVGIG (reference sequence). CDR3 residues: CAWSGQGGQPQHF. As DNA, the CDR3 is TGTGCCTGGAGTGGACAGGGGGGCCAGCCCCAGCATTTT.

The chain carries TRBV6-5 and TRBJ1-1, with D maybe TRBD1 (5 bases). The CDR3 consists of 15 residues. V lost 4 bases, J lost 1 base, and 13 bases lay in between. Germline loops: CDR1 MNHEY, CDR2 SVGAGI. The CDR3 DNA sequence: TGTGCCAGCAGTTTGACCGGGACGCCGAACACTGAAGCTTTCTTT. Protein: CASSLTGTPNTEAFF.